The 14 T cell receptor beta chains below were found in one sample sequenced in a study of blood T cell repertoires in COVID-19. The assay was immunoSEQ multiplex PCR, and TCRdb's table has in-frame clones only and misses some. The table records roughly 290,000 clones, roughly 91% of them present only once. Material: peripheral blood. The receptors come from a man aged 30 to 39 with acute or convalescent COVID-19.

CDR3 DNA: TGTGCCATCAGTCCGCCAGGTCAGCCCCAGCATTTT. Translating it yields CAISPPGQPQHF. The chain couples TRBV10-3 to TRBJ1-5; D unresolved. CDR1 is ENHRY and CDR2 is SYGVKD in the germline V gene. With 5 bases removed from V and 6 bases from J, the gap between germline ends came to 8 bases. The CDR3 extends over 12 amino acids.

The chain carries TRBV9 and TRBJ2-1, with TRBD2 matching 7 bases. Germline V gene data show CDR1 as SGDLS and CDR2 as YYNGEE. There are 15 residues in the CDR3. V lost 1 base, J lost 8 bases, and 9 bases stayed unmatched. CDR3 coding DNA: TGTGCCAGCAGCGTATTTGCGGGAGAATTATATGAGCAGTTCTTC. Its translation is CASSVFAGELYEQFF.

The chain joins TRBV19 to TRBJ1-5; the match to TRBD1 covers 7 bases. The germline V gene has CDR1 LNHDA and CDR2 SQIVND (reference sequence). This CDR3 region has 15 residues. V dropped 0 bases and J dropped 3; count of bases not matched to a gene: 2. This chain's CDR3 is CASSIEGTVNQPQHF. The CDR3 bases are TGTGCCAGTAGTATAGAGGGGACAGTCAATCAGCCCCAGCATTTT.

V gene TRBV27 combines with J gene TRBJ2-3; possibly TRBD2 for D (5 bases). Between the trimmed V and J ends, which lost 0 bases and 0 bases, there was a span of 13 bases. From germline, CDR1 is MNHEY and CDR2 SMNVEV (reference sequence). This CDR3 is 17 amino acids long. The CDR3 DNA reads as TGTGCCAGCAGTTTATCGAATTTTCCGGGGAGCACAGATACGCAGTATTTT. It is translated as CASSLSNFPGSTDTQYF.

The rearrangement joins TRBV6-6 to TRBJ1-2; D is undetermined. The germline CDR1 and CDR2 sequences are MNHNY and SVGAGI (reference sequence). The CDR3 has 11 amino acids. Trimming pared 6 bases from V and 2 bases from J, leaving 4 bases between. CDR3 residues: CASSSNYGYTF. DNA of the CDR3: TGTGCCAGCAGCTCCAACTATGGCTACACCTTC.

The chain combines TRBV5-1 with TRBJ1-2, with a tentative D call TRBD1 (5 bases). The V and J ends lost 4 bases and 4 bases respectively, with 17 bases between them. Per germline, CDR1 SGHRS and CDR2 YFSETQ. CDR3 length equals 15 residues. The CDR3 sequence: CASSTDPGGVYGYTF. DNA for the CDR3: TGCGCCAGCAGCACAGACCCCGGGGGGGTCTATGGCTACACCTTC.

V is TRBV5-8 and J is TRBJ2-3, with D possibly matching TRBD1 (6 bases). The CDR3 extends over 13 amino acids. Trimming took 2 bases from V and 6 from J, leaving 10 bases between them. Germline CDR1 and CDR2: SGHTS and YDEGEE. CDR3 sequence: CASSFIRGDTQYF. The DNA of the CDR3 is TGTGCCAGCAGCTTTATTAGGGGGGATACGCAGTATTTT.

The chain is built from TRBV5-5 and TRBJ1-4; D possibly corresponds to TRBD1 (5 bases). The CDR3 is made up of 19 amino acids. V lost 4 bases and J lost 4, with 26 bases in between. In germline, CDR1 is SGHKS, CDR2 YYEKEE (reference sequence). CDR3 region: CASSPPGLSPLLNNEKLFF. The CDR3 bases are TGTGCCAGCAGCCCCCCAGGGCTCTCTCCCTTGTTGAATAATGAAAAACTGTTTTTT.

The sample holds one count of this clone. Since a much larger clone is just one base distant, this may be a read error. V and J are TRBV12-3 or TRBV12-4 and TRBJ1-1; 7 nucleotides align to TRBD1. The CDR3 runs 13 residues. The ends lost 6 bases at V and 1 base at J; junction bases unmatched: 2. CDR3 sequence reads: CASSWDRNTEAFF. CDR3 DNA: TGTGCCAGCAGCTGGGACAGGAACACTGAAGCTTTCTTT.

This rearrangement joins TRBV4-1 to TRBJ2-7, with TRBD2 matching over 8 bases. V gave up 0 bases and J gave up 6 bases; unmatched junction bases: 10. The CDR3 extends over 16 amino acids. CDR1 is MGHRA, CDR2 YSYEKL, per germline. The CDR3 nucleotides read TGCGCCAGCAGCCAAGATTCAGGAAGCGGGAGTGGCGAGCAGTACTTC. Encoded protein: CASSQDSGSGSGEQYF.

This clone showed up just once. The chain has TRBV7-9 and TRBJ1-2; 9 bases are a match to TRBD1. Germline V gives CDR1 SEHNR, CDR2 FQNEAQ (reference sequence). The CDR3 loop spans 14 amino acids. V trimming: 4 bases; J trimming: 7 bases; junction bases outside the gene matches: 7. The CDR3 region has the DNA TGTGCCAGCAGCTACTCACAGGGGGCGAGTGGCTACACCTTC. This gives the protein CASSYSQGASGYTF.

The CDR3: CASSLVAGGPYQYF. CDR3 DNA: TGCGCCAGCAGCTTGGTGGCGGGGGGGCCCTACCAGTACTTC. V is TRBV5-1 and J is TRBJ2-4; 9 bases match TRBD2. This CDR3 has 14 amino acids. The ends lost 0 bases at V and 13 bases at J; junction bases unmatched: 8. Looked up from germline, CDR1 is SGHRS and CDR2 is YFSETQ.

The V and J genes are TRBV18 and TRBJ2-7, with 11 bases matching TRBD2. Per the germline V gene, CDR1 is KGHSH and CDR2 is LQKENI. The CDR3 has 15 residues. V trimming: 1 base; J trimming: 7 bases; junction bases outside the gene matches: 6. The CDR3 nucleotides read TGTGCCAGCTCACCACGGGCTAGCGGGAGGAGGGAGCAGTACTTC. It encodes CASSPRASGRREQYF.

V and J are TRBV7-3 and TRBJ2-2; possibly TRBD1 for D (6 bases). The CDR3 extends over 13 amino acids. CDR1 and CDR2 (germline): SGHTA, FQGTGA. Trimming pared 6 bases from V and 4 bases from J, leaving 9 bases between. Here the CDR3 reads CASRGAGTGELFF. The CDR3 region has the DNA TGTGCCAGCAGGGGGGCTGGCACCGGGGAGCTGTTTTTT. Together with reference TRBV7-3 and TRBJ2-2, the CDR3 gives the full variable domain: GAGVSQTPSNKVTEKGKYVELRCDPISGHTALYWYRQSLGQGPEFLIYFQGTGAADDSGLPNDRFFAVRPEGSVSTLKIQRTERGDSAVYLCASRGAGTGELFFGEGSRLTVL.